This T cell receptor beta chain was captured in a study of blood T cell repertoires in COVID-19. Overall study context: Researchers got acute and convalescent COVID-19 samples from the United States, Italy and Spain. Sources were T cells, B-cell-depleted T cells, or PBMCs; the material itself was cDNA or gDNA.

Per the original data handling: Amplification of reference gene primers was used by the study to estimate nucleated cell counts. Measured with immunoSEQ multiplex PCR; TCRdb has only the in-frame clones, and not every one. V and J calls and clone size are given by that table; D and trimming were obtained from the DNA. This table has about 150,000 clones, roughly nine tenths appearing once. Germline lookup yields CDR1 LGHNA and CDR2 YNFKEQ. V was clipped by 0 bases and J by 3 bases; unmatched bases: 8. The CDR3 has 19 residues. The receptor comes from a woman aged 70 to 79 with acute or convalescent COVID-19. V and J are TRBV4-2 and TRBJ2-3, with TRBD2 identical over 14 bases. Input material: peripheral blood. This CDR3 is CASSQDPTSGGARTDTQYF. In DNA, the CDR3 is TGTGCCAGCAGCCAAGATCCGACTAGCGGGGGGGCGAGGACAGATACGCAGTATTTT.